These 28 T cell receptor beta chains share one sample of origin, sequenced in a study of T cells in Graves' hyperthyroidism and ophthalmopathy. Researchers amplified the TCR beta CDR3 regions from RNA transcripts. The study used the HTBI primer set for a first-round RT-PCR of the TCR CDR3. TCRdb reprocessed the multiplex PCR reads via MiXCR and lists one record per CDR3 protein. The data contain 340,000 or so distinct CDR3 sequences, around 20% of them singletons. Source material: blood. The receptors come from a woman in her forties or fifties with Graves' hyperthyroidism.

V and J are TRBV27 and TRBJ1-1; 7 bases match TRBD1. J was trimmed by 6 bases and V by 5 bases; bases with no gene match: 9. Germline V gives CDR1 MNHEY, CDR2 SMNVEV (reference sequence). The CDR3 extends over 14 amino acids. The CDR3 sequence is CASSHPGQTSEAFF. In DNA, the CDR3 is TGTGCCAGCAGTCATCCGGGACAGACGTCTGAAGCTTTCTTT.

This rearrangement joins TRBV6-1 to TRBJ1-3; D is unclear. This CDR3 spans 14 amino acids. The V gene lost 3 bases and the J gene lost 4 bases, with 10 bases spanning the gap. Germline V gene sequence: CDR1 MNHNS, CDR2 SASEGT. CDR3 sequence: CASSELTLGNTIYF. The CDR3 coding sequence is TGTGCCAGCAGTGAGCTGACGCTCGGAAACACCATATATTTT.

This clonotype was found a few times. The rearrangement joins TRBV4-2 to TRBJ2-1; 14 nucleotides agree with TRBD2. The CDR3 has 17 residues. The germline V gene has CDR1 LGHNA and CDR2 YNFKEQ. The V gene end was trimmed by 1 base and the J gene end by 6 bases; junction bases not matched to a gene: 5. CDR3 DNA sequence: TGTGCCAGCAGCCAAGTGGTCGGGACTAGCGGGAGCAATGAGCAGTTCTTC. Protein sequence: CASSQVVGTSGSNEQFF.

The table lists this clonotype with many counts. The gene calls are TRBV7-9 and TRBJ2-1; D tentatively fits TRBD1 or TRBD2 (5 bases each). The V end lost 5 bases, the J end lost 9 bases, and 11 bases lay between the germline ends. Germline V gives CDR1 SEHNR, CDR2 FQNEAQ (reference sequence). The CDR3 runs 12 residues. The CDR3 sequence is CASSQGDGEQFF. The CDR3 coding sequence is TGTGCCAGCAGCCAGGGAGATGGTGAGCAGTTCTTC.

This clonotype appeared many times. The chain has TRBV6-2 or TRBV6-3 and TRBJ2-7; no clear D. The germline V gene has CDR1 MNHEY and CDR2 SVGEGT. V shed 2 bases and J shed 6 bases, with 11 bases lying between them. The CDR3 runs 13 residues. The CDR3 DNA sequence: TGTGCCAGCAGTTACCTAGTTCGACCCGAGCAGTACTTC. It encodes CASSYLVRPEQYF.

This clonotype was seen a few times. The rearrangement links TRBV6-1 to TRBJ1-5; TRBD1 aligns across 9 bases. Germline-derived CDR1 and CDR2 are MNHNS and SASEGT. The V segment lost 6 bases and the J segment 4 bases; nucleotides outside the gene matches: 7. The CDR3 is 15 residues long. In DNA, the CDR3 is TGTGCCAGCAGGGGGGACAGGGCCGTAAATCAGCCCCAGCATTTT. Amino acids: CASRGDRAVNQPQHF.

Many counts were recorded for this clonotype. J is TRBJ1-6 and V is TRBV2, with D hard to call. V was shortened by 6 bases and J by 7 bases, with 19 bases between the two germline ends. Germline V gene data show CDR1 as SNHLY and CDR2 as FYNNEI. The CDR3 totals 16 residues. The chain's CDR3 is CASSEHYSPKNSPLHF. CDR3 nucleotides: TGTGCCAGCAGCGAACATTATTCGCCGAAGAATTCACCCCTCCACTTT.

The genes are TRBV7-3 and TRBJ1-2; maybe TRBD1 (5 bases). Germline-derived CDR1 and CDR2 are SGHTA and FQGTGA. The CDR3 is 13 amino acids. V lost 4 bases to trimming and J lost 2 bases, with 8 bases between them. This chain's CDR3 is CASSWYRNYGYTF. In DNA form, the CDR3 reads TGTGCCAGCAGCTGGTACAGGAACTATGGCTACACCTTC.

This clonotype was detected ten times or more. The chain is built from TRBV29-1 and TRBJ1-1; 7 bases agree with TRBD1. Germline V CDR1 and CDR2: SQVTM, ANQGSEA. Unmatched junction bases numbered 12, after V lost 2 bases and J lost 3 bases. The CDR3 runs to 16 residues. The CDR3 sequence is CSVEMLQGTRYTEAFF. In nucleotides, the CDR3 is TGCAGCGTTGAAATGTTACAGGGGACGAGATACACTGAAGCTTTCTTT.

This chain uses TRBV19 with TRBJ1-5; D call uncertain. Germline V gene data show CDR1 as LNHDA and CDR2 as SQIVND (reference sequence). The ends were cut back, 5 bases at V and 8 bases at J, with 10 bases in the middle. The CDR3 is 12 residues long. The CDR3 protein is CASSPFTEPQHF. The CDR3 nucleotides are TGTGCCAGTAGTCCTTTCACAGAGCCCCAGCATTTT.

The chain employs TRBV2 and TRBJ2-5; 10 bases align to TRBD1. This CDR3 spans 13 amino acids. Germline CDR1 SNHLY, CDR2 FYNNEI. Unmatched junction bases numbered 2, after V lost 6 bases and J lost 4 bases. The CDR3 spells CASRGTGVETQYF. The CDR3 nucleotides read TGTGCCAGCAGAGGGACAGGGGTAGAGACCCAGTACTTC.

The chain joins TRBV5-1 to TRBJ2-1; D gene unclear. Germline V gives CDR1 SGHRS, CDR2 YFSETQ. This CDR3 comprises 12 residues. The V gene lost 0 bases and the J gene lost 9 bases, with 7 bases spanning the gap. Written as DNA, the CDR3 is TGCGCCAGCAGCTTGGGGTTCGGTGAGCAGTTCTTC. Its translation: CASSLGFGEQFF.

In regard to this clonotype: This may arise from a read error, as a much more abundant clone is one base away. The CDR3 bases are TGTGCCAGCAGGGACTTTATCCGGACCACAGATACGCAGTATTTT. Residues: CASRDFIRTTDTQYF. The V call is TRBV28, the J call TRBJ2-3, with a tentative D call TRBD2 (5 bases). This CDR3 comprises 15 residues. V dropped 6 bases and J dropped 2 bases, with 15 bases sitting between them. Germline V gene data show CDR1 as MDHEN and CDR2 as SYDVKM.

This clonotype has a count of ten or more. The chain has TRBV28 and TRBJ1-1; D gene ambiguous. The germline V gene encodes CDR1 MDHEN and CDR2 SYDVKM. The CDR3 covers 13 residues. Trimming took 5 bases from V and 1 from J, leaving 8 bases between them. CDR3 coding DNA: TGTGCCAGCAGTCAAGTGGGGAACACTGAAGCTTTCTTT. This translates into CASSQVGNTEAFF.

This clonotype was counted only a few times. Possible read error: a much larger clone is one base away. This rearrangement joins TRBV30 to TRBJ2-5; D might be TRBD1 or TRBD2, each matching 5 bases. The germline V gene has CDR1 GTSNPN and CDR2 SVGIG (reference sequence). The CDR3 length is 13 residues. CDR3 amino acids: CAWSIGDQGTQYF. CDR3 bases: TGTGCCTGGAGTATCGGGGACCAAGGGACCCAGTACTTC.

The rearrangement uses TRBV5-1 and TRBJ2-1; D could derive from TRBD1 or TRBD2 (5 bases each). The germline V gene encodes CDR1 SGHRS and CDR2 YFSETQ. The CDR3 has 15 amino acids. V dropped 2 bases and J dropped 7 bases, with 16 bases sitting between them. The CDR3 sequence is CASSFYPWGKNEQFF. The CDR3 DNA reads as TGCGCCAGCAGCTTTTACCCGTGGGGGAAGAATGAGCAGTTCTTC.

This sequence joins TRBV27 and TRBJ2-6; tentatively, D is TRBD1 or TRBD2 (5 bases each). The germline V gene has CDR1 MNHEY and CDR2 SMNVEV (reference sequence). Trimming pared 1 base from V and 0 bases from J, leaving 10 bases between. This CDR3 is 17 amino acids long. The CDR3 sequence: CASSLLGRLSGANVLTF. CDR3 coding DNA: TGTGCCAGCAGTTTATTGGGACGGCTCTCTGGGGCCAACGTCCTGACTTTC.

The gene calls are TRBV5-8 and TRBJ2-1; 10 bases align to TRBD2. CDR3 length equals 17 residues. V lost 0 bases, J lost 3 bases, and 6 bases stayed unmatched. Germline V gives CDR1 SGHTS, CDR2 YDEGEE. The CDR3 DNA follows: TGTGCCAGCAGCTTGGCTGTGTCTAGCGGGGGCTACAATGAGCAGTTCTTC. Protein product: CASSLAVSSGGYNEQFF.

This clonotype was detected many times. This chain joins TRBV25-1 and TRBJ2-7; 10 bases map to TRBD1. Trimming cost V 4 bases and J 1 base; bases outside gene matches: 4. Germline V gives CDR1 MGHDK, CDR2 SYGVNS. The CDR3 has 15 residues. CDR3 nucleotide sequence: TGTGCCAGCAGTGCGGGGACAGGGGCGTCCTACGAGCAGTACTTC. Its protein product is CASSAGTGASYEQYF.

This clonotype turned up a few times. The genes are TRBV12-3 or TRBV12-4 and TRBJ1-1; 7 bases agree with TRBD1. The CDR3 has 17 amino acids. The V gene end was trimmed by 0 bases and the J gene end by 3 bases; junction bases not matched to a gene: 10. In DNA, the CDR3 is TGTGCCAGCAGTTTAGCCCGGATCTCTGACAGGGACACTGAAGCTTTCTTT. It is translated as CASSLARISDRDTEAFF.

This clonotype was observed once. V is TRBV2 and J is TRBJ1-2; D is possibly TRBD1 (5 bases). V lost 6 bases, J lost 4 bases, and 12 bases lay in between. This CDR3 is built from 13 residues. Germline assignment: CDR1 SNHLY and CDR2 FYNNEI. In DNA, the CDR3 is TGTGCCAGCAGCCCAGGGCTTCTCTATGGCTACACCTTC. Amino acids: CASSPGLLYGYTF.

This clonotype was detected many times. This chain joins TRBV5-4 and TRBJ2-7, with 10 bases aligning to TRBD2. The CDR3 sequence is 17 residues long. V shed 0 bases and J 1 base; nucleotides not matched to a gene: 7. CDR1 and CDR2 from the germline V gene are SGHNT and YYREEE (reference sequence). The CDR3 here is CASSLGPSAGGSYEQYF. The DNA for the CDR3 is TGTGCCAGCAGCTTGGGACCCTCAGCGGGAGGGTCCTACGAGCAGTACTTC.

The chain links TRBV11-2 to TRBJ1-4; a possible D gene is TRBD1 (6 bases). The CDR3 is 15 residues long. Germline loops: CDR1 SGHAT, CDR2 FQNNGV. V was clipped by 4 bases and J by 8 bases, with 17 bases between them. The CDR3 sequence is CASSSLVRGPEKLFF. For the CDR3, the DNA is TGTGCCAGCAGCTCCCTCGTCAGGGGACCGGAAAAACTGTTTTTT.

This clonotype was seen at least ten times. This chain connects TRBV6-1 to TRBJ2-6; no reliable D call. Between the trimmed V and J ends, which lost 9 bases and 0 bases, there was a span of 12 bases. This CDR3 is built from 15 residues. Germline assignment: CDR1 MNHNS and CDR2 SASEGT. The CDR3: CARGSDGSGANVLTF. The CDR3, as DNA: TGTGCCAGGGGGTCAGACGGCTCTGGGGCCAACGTCCTGACTTTC.

The chain has TRBV29-1 and TRBJ1-1; no clear D gene. This CDR3 has 11 amino acids. Trimming left V 1 base short and J 8 bases short, with 8 bases between. The germline CDR1 and CDR2 sequences are SQVTM and ANQGSEA. CDR3 protein: CSVEVRTEAFF. CDR3 nucleotides: TGCAGCGTTGAAGTCCGGACCGAAGCTTTCTTT.

This clonotype was detected ten times or more. The chain is built from TRBV7-3 and TRBJ2-3; 8 nucleotides match TRBD1. CDR1 and CDR2 from the germline V gene are SGHTA and FQGTGA. The junction had 8 bases not matched to a gene; V was cut back by 5 bases and J by 4 bases. The CDR3 is made up of 15 amino acids. CDR3: CASSPGQGRADTQYF. The DNA of the CDR3 is TGTGCCAGCAGCCCTGGACAGGGTCGCGCAGATACGCAGTATTTT.

This clonotype was observed many times. The CDR3 loop is CSAGGAGAEPRNTQYF. DNA for the CDR3: TGCAGTGCTGGAGGAGCTGGGGCGGAACCCAGAAATACGCAGTATTTT. The chain couples TRBV20-1 to TRBJ2-3; D might be TRBD1 or TRBD2, each matching 5 bases. Trimming cost V 5 bases and J 7 bases, with 25 bases left between them. This CDR3 spans 16 amino acids. CDR1 and CDR2 from the germline V gene are DFQATT and SNEGSKA (reference sequence).

A word on this clonotype: Given a much more abundant clone one base away, this may be a read error. The genes are TRBV29-1 and TRBJ2-7, with 10 bases fitting TRBD2. Germline assignment: CDR1 SQVTM and CDR2 ANQGSEA. CDR3 size: 13 residues. The V and J ends lost 5 bases and 4 bases, in that order; junction bases with no gene match: 5. The CDR3, as DNA: TGCAGCGTTTGGACTAGCGGACTTTACGAGCAGTACTTC. Translated: CSVWTSGLYEQYF.